A selection of T cell receptor beta chains follows, all from one sample in a study of control samples from healthy donors and cancer patients. Clones were read by immunoSEQ multiplex PCR, and TCRdb kept only the in-frame ones, dropping some. The sample lists 130,000 or so clones; around nine tenths were seen once. The material sequenced was blood. The origin of the receptors is a man aged 40-50 years in good health. Each CDR3 is given with its conserved first and last residue. Each record gives: V gene, clone size, CDR3 length, D gene, J gene, CDR3 DNA, CDR3 protein. A D gene is named only where the DNA matches it firmly. Only some rows state a clone size, as once, few, many or a class for expanded clones.

v_gene: TRBV7-2
abundance: once
len: 13
d_gene: -
j_gene: TRBJ1-6
CDR3nt: TGTGCCAGCAGCCGGACGGAGAATTCACCCCTCCACTTT
CDR3aa: CASSRTENSPLHF

v_gene: TRBV18
abundance: -
len: 18
d_gene: TRBD1
j_gene: TRBJ1-3
CDR3nt: TGTGCCAGCTCACTTAGCCCGGGACAGGGAAGCTCTGGAAACACCATATATTTT
CDR3aa: CASSLSPGQGSSGNTIYF

v_gene: TRBV10-3
abundance: -
len: 14
d_gene: -
j_gene: TRBJ1-1
CDR3nt: TGTGCCTCTCACCAGGGTTACCCGAACACTGAAGCTTTCTTT
CDR3aa: CASHQGYPNTEAFF

v_gene: TRBV5-1
abundance: -
len: 15
d_gene: -
j_gene: TRBJ2-6
CDR3nt: TGCGCCAGCAGGGAGGCCTTCTCTGGGGCCAACGTCCTGACTTTC
CDR3aa: CASREAFSGANVLTF

v_gene: TRBV7-2
abundance: -
len: 14
d_gene: TRBD1
j_gene: TRBJ1-5
CDR3nt: TGTGCCAGCACCCTAGGGGGCGGGTATCAGCCCCAGCATTTT
CDR3aa: CASTLGGGYQPQHF

v_gene: TRBV7-3
abundance: -
len: 15
d_gene: TRBD1
j_gene: TRBJ2-5
CDR3nt: TGTGCCAGCAGCTTATCCAGGGGGCCGGGGGAGACCCAGTACTTC
CDR3aa: CASSLSRGPGETQYF

v_gene: TRBV14
abundance: once
len: 15
d_gene: TRBD1
j_gene: TRBJ1-4
CDR3nt: TGTGCCAGCAGCCAGACTAGGGGGCAAGGAGAAAAACTGTTTTTT
CDR3aa: CASSQTRGQGEKLFF

v_gene: TRBV11-1
abundance: -
len: 16
d_gene: TRBD2
j_gene: TRBJ2-3
CDR3nt: TGTGCCAGCAGCTTGTTAGCGGGGGAAGGAGCAGATACGCAGTATTTT
CDR3aa: CASSLLAGEGADTQYF

v_gene: TRBV2
abundance: -
len: 13
d_gene: -
j_gene: TRBJ1-3
CDR3nt: TGTGCCAGCAGTGGGCGCTCTGGAAACACCATATATTTT
CDR3aa: CASSGRSGNTIYF

v_gene: TRBV6-5
abundance: -
len: 15
d_gene: TRBD2
j_gene: TRBJ2-3
CDR3nt: TGTGCCAGCAGTTACAAGCGGGGGGGCCCATATACGCAGTATTTT
CDR3aa: CASSYKRGGPYTQYF

v_gene: TRBV4-3
abundance: -
len: 15
d_gene: -
j_gene: TRBJ2-3
CDR3nt: TGCGCCAGCAGCCAAGCCGGCCGGTACACAGATACGCAGTATTTT
CDR3aa: CASSQAGRYTDTQYF

v_gene: TRBV11-2
abundance: once
len: 15
d_gene: -
j_gene: TRBJ2-3
CDR3nt: TGTGCCAGCAGCCTCTCGGGGGTTCTCACAGATACGCAGTATTTT
CDR3aa: CASSLSGVLTDTQYF

v_gene: TRBV18
abundance: once
len: 17
d_gene: -
j_gene: TRBJ1-3
CDR3nt: TGTGCCAGCTCACCATCAAGGACACTGAGCTCTGGAAACACCATATATTTT
CDR3aa: CASSPSRTLSSGNTIYF

v_gene: TRBV25-1
abundance: -
len: 15
d_gene: -
j_gene: TRBJ2-4
CDR3nt: TGTGCCAGCAGTGTGGCGGGGGCGTCCAAAAACATTCAGTACTTC
CDR3aa: CASSVAGASKNIQYF

v_gene: TRBV10-3
abundance: -
len: 14
d_gene: TRBD2
j_gene: TRBJ2-5
CDR3nt: TGTGCCATGGGGACTAGCGGGGACCAAGAGACCCAGTACTTC
CDR3aa: CAMGTSGDQETQYF

v_gene: TRBV7-9
abundance: -
len: 13
d_gene: TRBD2
j_gene: TRBJ2-5
CDR3nt: TGTGCCAGCGTCGGTCCCGGGGGGGAGACCCAGTACTTC
CDR3aa: CASVGPGGETQYF

v_gene: TRBV7-9
abundance: -
len: 13
d_gene: -
j_gene: TRBJ2-7
CDR3nt: TGTGCCAGCTCGGGGCCGGGCTCCTACGAGCAGTACTTC
CDR3aa: CASSGPGSYEQYF

v_gene: TRBV4-3
abundance: -
len: 16
d_gene: TRBD1
j_gene: TRBJ1-1
CDR3nt: TGCGCCAGCAGCCAAGACCCGACAGGGGGAAACACTGAAGCTTTCTTT
CDR3aa: CASSQDPTGGNTEAFF

v_gene: TRBV6-2/TRBV6-3
abundance: -
len: 11
d_gene: -
j_gene: TRBJ1-5
CDR3nt: TGTGCCAGCAGTCACGGGGGGCCCCAGCATTTT
CDR3aa: CASSHGGPQHF

v_gene: TRBV10-3
abundance: -
len: 15
d_gene: -
j_gene: TRBJ1-4
CDR3nt: TGTGCCATCGGTAGTACAAACAGGGACAATGAAAAACTGTTTTTT
CDR3aa: CAIGSTNRDNEKLFF

v_gene: TRBV9
abundance: -
len: 13
d_gene: -
j_gene: TRBJ1-1
CDR3nt: TGTGCCAGCAGCGGAGGGGTGCACACTGAAGCTTTCTTT
CDR3aa: CASSGGVHTEAFF

v_gene: TRBV18
abundance: -
len: 13
d_gene: -
j_gene: TRBJ2-1
CDR3nt: TGTGCCAGCTCGGCGACAGATTCAATGAGGCAGTTCTTC
CDR3aa: CASSATDSMRQFF

v_gene: TRBV11-3
abundance: once
len: 16
d_gene: -
j_gene: TRBJ1-1
CDR3nt: TGTGCCAGCAGCTTGTGGGGACTCAGGATGAACACTGAAGCTTTCTTT
CDR3aa: CASSLWGLRMNTEAFF

v_gene: TRBV6-2/TRBV6-3
abundance: once
len: 16
d_gene: TRBD2
j_gene: TRBJ2-3
CDR3nt: TGTGCCAGCAGTACCCAAGGGCGGGGGGGTACAGATACGCAGTATTTT
CDR3aa: CASSTQGRGGTDTQYF

v_gene: TRBV30
abundance: -
len: 16
d_gene: TRBD2
j_gene: TRBJ2-3
CDR3nt: TGTGCCTGGAGTCGGGAGAATAGCGGGTCCGGGGATACGCAGTATTTT
CDR3aa: CAWSRENSGSGDTQYF

v_gene: TRBV6-2/TRBV6-3
abundance: -
len: 17
d_gene: -
j_gene: TRBJ1-6
CDR3nt: TGTGCCAGCAGTTACTCGATTTTGTCCAGGGTCAATTCACCCCTCCACTTT
CDR3aa: CASSYSILSRVNSPLHF

v_gene: TRBV25-1
abundance: -
len: 12
d_gene: -
j_gene: TRBJ2-7
CDR3nt: TGTGCCAGCAGTGGGGACATCCACGAGCAGTACTTC
CDR3aa: CASSGDIHEQYF

v_gene: TRBV18
abundance: once
len: 16
d_gene: TRBD1
j_gene: TRBJ2-2
CDR3nt: TGTGCCAGCTCACCTACCCCCGGGACAGACACCGGGGAGCTGTTTTTT
CDR3aa: CASSPTPGTDTGELFF

v_gene: TRBV6-1
abundance: -
len: 15
d_gene: -
j_gene: TRBJ2-5
CDR3nt: TGTGCCAGCAGTGAAGGGAGACAGGTCCAAGAGACCCAGTACTTC
CDR3aa: CASSEGRQVQETQYF

v_gene: TRBV7-8
abundance: -
len: 13
d_gene: TRBD1
j_gene: TRBJ2-7
CDR3nt: TGTGCCAGCAGCTCGGGACAGACCTCCGAGCAGTACTTC
CDR3aa: CASSSGQTSEQYF

v_gene: TRBV19
abundance: -
len: 12
d_gene: -
j_gene: TRBJ1-5
CDR3nt: TGTGCCAGCCGTACAGTGAATCAGCCCCAGCATTTT
CDR3aa: CASRTVNQPQHF

v_gene: TRBV5-1
abundance: -
len: 16
d_gene: -
j_gene: TRBJ1-3
CDR3nt: TGCGCCAGCAGCTCTGCTTCGGGGGGGAATGGAAACACCATATATTTT
CDR3aa: CASSSASGGNGNTIYF

v_gene: TRBV5-6
abundance: few
len: 11
d_gene: -
j_gene: TRBJ1-4
CDR3nt: TGTGCCAGCAGTAAGACAGAAAAACTGTTTTTT
CDR3aa: CASSKTEKLFF

v_gene: TRBV7-2
abundance: once
len: 13
d_gene: -
j_gene: TRBJ1-1
CDR3nt: TGTGCCAGCAGCTTAGTAACGGACACTGAAGCTTTCTTT
CDR3aa: CASSLVTDTEAFF

v_gene: TRBV6-2/TRBV6-3
abundance: -
len: 16
d_gene: -
j_gene: TRBJ1-5
CDR3nt: TGTGCCAGCAGTTACCCCCCCGAGGGGCGAGGACAGCCCCAGCATTTT
CDR3aa: CASSYPPEGRGQPQHF

v_gene: TRBV2
abundance: -
len: 17
d_gene: -
j_gene: TRBJ1-2
CDR3nt: TGTGCCAGCAGTGAAGCGCTTGGCAGGGGTTCTAACTATGGCTACACCTTC
CDR3aa: CASSEALGRGSNYGYTF

v_gene: TRBV5-1
abundance: -
len: 12
d_gene: -
j_gene: TRBJ2-4
CDR3nt: TGCGCCAGCAGCTTGGAGGGGCACATTCAGTACTTC
CDR3aa: CASSLEGHIQYF

v_gene: TRBV25-1
abundance: -
len: 13
d_gene: -
j_gene: TRBJ2-2
CDR3nt: TGTGCCAGCCTGGACAGACACACCGGGGAGCTGTTTTTT
CDR3aa: CASLDRHTGELFF

v_gene: TRBV6-5
abundance: -
len: 12
d_gene: TRBD1
j_gene: TRBJ1-2
CDR3nt: TGTGCCAGCTGGACAGGGAAGATTGGCTACACCTTC
CDR3aa: CASWTGKIGYTF

v_gene: TRBV30
abundance: -
len: 11
d_gene: -
j_gene: TRBJ1-2
CDR3nt: TGTGCCTGGAGTGATGGCTATGGCTACACCTTC
CDR3aa: CAWSDGYGYTF

v_gene: TRBV3-1/TRBV3-2
abundance: -
len: 12
d_gene: -
j_gene: TRBJ1-5
CDR3nt: TGTGCCAGCAGCCAACGAGATCAGCCCCAGCATTTT
CDR3aa: CASSQRDQPQHF

v_gene: TRBV6-2/TRBV6-3
abundance: once
len: 16
d_gene: TRBD1
j_gene: TRBJ1-1
CDR3nt: TGTGCCAGCAGTCCCTGGGACAGGGGGGGGAACACTGAAGCTTTCTTT
CDR3aa: CASSPWDRGGNTEAFF

v_gene: TRBV29-1
abundance: medium-sized
len: 12
d_gene: -
j_gene: TRBJ1-1
CDR3nt: TGCAGCGCTGATCCGGGGAACACTGAAGCTTTCTTT
CDR3aa: CSADPGNTEAFF

v_gene: TRBV18
abundance: -
len: 16
d_gene: TRBD2
j_gene: TRBJ2-7
CDR3nt: TGTGCCAGCTCACCCCGTCTTAGCGGGGGCAGGTACGAGCAGTACTTC
CDR3aa: CASSPRLSGGRYEQYF

v_gene: TRBV18
abundance: -
len: 14
d_gene: TRBD1
j_gene: TRBJ1-1
CDR3nt: TGTGCCAGCTCACCACTAGACAGGGGGACTGAAGCTTTCTTT
CDR3aa: CASSPLDRGTEAFF

v_gene: TRBV14
abundance: -
len: 16
d_gene: -
j_gene: TRBJ1-6
CDR3nt: TGTGCCAGCAGCCAAGATCCGGGACGGGTTAATTCACCCCTCCACTTT
CDR3aa: CASSQDPGRVNSPLHF

v_gene: TRBV11-2
abundance: few
len: 11
d_gene: -
j_gene: TRBJ1-2
CDR3nt: TGTGCCAGCCGACAGTTCTATGGCTACACCTTC
CDR3aa: CASRQFYGYTF

v_gene: TRBV19
abundance: -
len: 15
d_gene: TRBD1
j_gene: TRBJ1-5
CDR3nt: TGTGCCAGTAGTTTTGGACAGGGTAGCAATCAGCCCCAGCATTTT
CDR3aa: CASSFGQGSNQPQHF

v_gene: TRBV5-1
abundance: once
len: 14
d_gene: TRBD2
j_gene: TRBJ2-7
CDR3nt: TGCGCCAGCAGCCCCGGGACTAGCATCTACGAGCAGTACTTC
CDR3aa: CASSPGTSIYEQYF

v_gene: TRBV7-9
abundance: -
len: 12
d_gene: -
j_gene: TRBJ1-3
CDR3nt: TGTGCCAGCAGCTTAGGTCAAAACACCATATATTTT
CDR3aa: CASSLGQNTIYF

v_gene: TRBV6-5
abundance: -
len: 14
d_gene: TRBD1
j_gene: TRBJ1-5
CDR3nt: TGTGCCAGCAGCTCCGGGACAGCCAATCAGCCCCAGCATTTT
CDR3aa: CASSSGTANQPQHF

v_gene: TRBV3-1/TRBV3-2
abundance: -
len: 11
d_gene: -
j_gene: TRBJ1-6
CDR3nt: TGTGCCAGCAGCCACCGGTCACCCCTCCACTTT
CDR3aa: CASSHRSPLHF

v_gene: TRBV24-1
abundance: -
len: 14
d_gene: -
j_gene: TRBJ1-6
CDR3nt: TGTGCCACCAGTGATTCAGGGGAGAGTTCACCCCTCCACTTT
CDR3aa: CATSDSGESSPLHF

v_gene: TRBV9
abundance: few
len: 16
d_gene: TRBD1
j_gene: TRBJ1-2
CDR3nt: TGTGCCAGCAGCGTCGACGCTCAGGGGGCTGGCTATGGCTACACCTTC
CDR3aa: CASSVDAQGAGYGYTF